The rows below give T cell receptor beta chains drawn from one sample of a study of cytomegalovirus exposure and HLA in healthy donors. TCRdb keeps only in-frame clones here, not all; method: immunoSEQ multiplex PCR. The data show about 160,000 clones, approximately 78% seen once. Input material: PBMCs. These receptors all stem from a woman aged 18-29 years in good health and CMV-seronegative. Both conserved end residues are part of each CDR3. A D gene is named only where the DNA matches it firmly. Clone size is shown for a subset of rows, as once, few, many or a class of expanded clone.

D | J | size | V | DNA | CDR3
TRBD1 | TRBJ1-1 | NA | TRBV10-1 | TGCGCCAGCAGTGAGTCGACTGGGACAGCTGAAGCTTTCTTT | CASSESTGTAEAFF
NA | TRBJ1-2 | NA | TRBV10-3 | TGTGCCATCAGTGGGAACAGTAACTATGGCTACACCTTC | CAISGNSNYGYTF
TRBD2 | TRBJ2-7 | few | TRBV11-2 | TGTGCCAGCAGCTTAAGCGGGGGGCCCTACGAGCAGTACTTC | CASSLSGGPYEQYF
TRBD1 | TRBJ1-1 | NA | TRBV10-1 | TGCGCCAGCAGTGGGGCTGGGCAGGGGGCGAACACTGAAGCTTTCTTT | CASSGAGQGANTEAFF
NA | TRBJ1-2 | NA | TRBV5-5 | TGTGCCAGCAGCTTACTCCAGGGCAACTATGGCTACACCTTC | CASSLLQGNYGYTF
TRBD2 | TRBJ2-1 | NA | TRBV19 | TGTGCCAGTAGTTCCGGGACTAGTGCGCATGAGCAGTTCTTC | CASSSGTSAHEQFF
TRBD1 | TRBJ2-4 | NA | TRBV23-1 | TGCGCCAGCTGCAGGAGGGACAGGACGTCCGATGTAGCCAAAAACATTCAGTACTTC | CASCRRDRTSDVAKNIQYF
NA | TRBJ2-7 | NA | TRBV5-1 | TGCGCCAGCAGCTTGGGGGACATAGTGTCGTACGAGCAGTACTTC | CASSLGDIVSYEQYF
NA | TRBJ1-3 | NA | TRBV18 | TGTGCCAGCTCACCACTTGTTACCCTTACAGATCAGAGCTCTGGAAACACCATATATTTT | CASSPLVTLTDQSSGNTIYF
NA | TRBJ1-4 | NA | TRBV6-5 | TGTGCCAGCAGTGAGTCGGATGAAAAACTGTTTTTT | CASSESDEKLFF
NA | TRBJ1-2 | NA | TRBV2 | TGTGCCAGCAGTGGCGACAGTCCGATCTATGGCTACACCTTC | CASSGDSPIYGYTF
NA | TRBJ1-6 | NA | TRBV11-3 | TGTGCCAGCAGCTTAGATTTACAGGGTGGCTCACCCCTCCACTTT | CASSLDLQGGSPLHF
TRBD1 | TRBJ2-5 | NA | TRBV10-3 | TGTGCCATCCGTATGACAGGGGATCGCCAAGAGACCCAGTACTTC | CAIRMTGDRQETQYF
NA | TRBJ1-5 | NA | TRBV28 | TGTGCCAGCAGTTTTGTCAGGACAGCCAACAATCAGCCCCAGCATTTT | CASSFVRTANNQPQHF
NA | TRBJ1-3 | NA | TRBV7-8 | TGTGCCAGCAGCTTAGGGACAACCAACTCTGGAAACACCATATATTTT | CASSLGTTNSGNTIYF
NA | TRBJ1-6 | NA | TRBV6-1 | TGTGCCAGCAGTTTAACAGAGCTAAATTCACCCCTCCACTTT | CASSLTELNSPLHF
NA | TRBJ2-2 | NA | TRBV7-6 | TGTGCCAGCAATGCCGGGGTGAACACCGGGGAGCTGTTTTTT | CASNAGVNTGELFF
TRBD1 | TRBJ1-4 | NA | TRBV6-1 | TGTGCCAGCGTTCAGGACAGGTCTAATGAAAAACTGTTTTTT | CASVQDRSNEKLFF
TRBD1 | TRBJ1-6 | NA | TRBV19 | TGTGCCAGTAGTGCCCCCCGGACAGGGCGGAATTCACCCCTCCACTTT | CASSAPRTGRNSPLHF
NA | TRBJ1-1 | NA | TRBV5-1 | TGCGCCAGCAGCTTAGATGCAGGGTTGAACACTGAAGCTTTCTTT | CASSLDAGLNTEAFF
NA | TRBJ2-7 | NA | TRBV6-6 | TGTGCCAGCAGTTTAAATTACGAGCAGTACTTC | CASSLNYEQYF
TRBD1 | TRBJ2-1 | NA | TRBV2 | TGTGCCACCAAGCAGGACAGGGGATTCAATGAGCAGTTCTTC | CATKQDRGFNEQFF
TRBD1 | TRBJ1-1 | few | TRBV5-6 | TGTGCCAGCAGCATCACAGGGGGCGGGGGGACTGAAGCTTTCTTT | CASSITGGGGTEAFF
NA | TRBJ2-1 | NA | TRBV9 | TGTGCCAGCAGCGTAGATCAGGGCTACAATGAGCAGTTCTTC | CASSVDQGYNEQFF
NA | TRBJ1-2 | NA | TRBV7-9 | TGTGCCAGCAGCCTTTGGACAAGTCGGAGTGGCTACACCTTC | CASSLWTSRSGYTF
TRBD2 | TRBJ2-4 | NA | TRBV30 | TGTGCCTGGTCTGTGGGGGGGGGAGCCAAAAACATTCAGTACTTC | CAWSVGGGAKNIQYF
NA | TRBJ2-1 | once | TRBV14 | TGTGCCAGCAGCCAAGCTATAGTCGGGTACAATGAGCAGTTCTTC | CASSQAIVGYNEQFF
TRBD2 | TRBJ2-7 | NA | TRBV6-5 | TGTGCCAGCAGTTTAGCGGGAGGTCCCTACGAGCAGTACTTC | CASSLAGGPYEQYF
NA | TRBJ1-1 | NA | TRBV15 | TGTGCCACCAGCAGAACAGGGAACACTGAAGCTTTCTTT | CATSRTGNTEAFF
NA | TRBJ2-7 | NA | TRBV7-6 | TGTGCCAGCAGCCCTGGGGCAGGGGCCTACGAGCAGTACTTC | CASSPGAGAYEQYF
NA | TRBJ2-7 | NA | TRBV5-4 | TGTGCCAGCAGCATTACAGGGAGCCACGAGCAGTACTTC | CASSITGSHEQYF
TRBD1 | TRBJ1-1 | NA | TRBV7-3 | TGTGCCAGCAGCACAGGGGTGGGGAACACTGAAGCTTTCTTT | CASSTGVGNTEAFF
NA | TRBJ1-1 | few | TRBV6-6 | TGTGCCAGCAGTTACACGGGGGTCTCTGAAGCTTTCTTT | CASSYTGVSEAFF
NA | TRBJ1-1 | NA | TRBV5-1 | TGCGCCAGCAGCTTGGAAGGGGGTCCCACTGAAGCTTTCTTT | CASSLEGGPTEAFF
NA | TRBJ2-5 | once | TRBV6-5 | TGTGCCAGCAGTTACGGCCCGCTAGGCGACGAGACCCAGTACTTC | CASSYGPLGDETQYF
NA | TRBJ2-3 | once | TRBV5-6 | TGTGCCAGCAGCTTGGGGCAGGTTGGTCCAAGTCAAGATACGCAGTATTTT | CASSLGQVGPSQDTQYF
NA | TRBJ1-1 | once | TRBV5-5 | TGTGCCAGCAGCCCGTTCGGGGGTGAGACTGAAGCTTTCTTT | CASSPFGGETEAFF